The 14 T cell receptor beta chains below all came from one sample that was sequenced in a study of blood T cells in healthy people across ages. Through a sample-barcoded 5' primer and a J-beta primer mix, a second PCR was run for about 6 to 11 cycles. A single record per CDR3 protein comes from TCRdb applying MiXCR to the 5' RACE reads. The data hold more than 500,000 distinct CDR3 sequences, with 27% observed a single time. The source material was blood. The receptor set was obtained from a woman in her sixties or seventies in good health.

The chain recombines TRBV6-5 with TRBJ1-1; 8 bases are shared with TRBD1. V shed 6 bases, J shed 7 bases, and the junction held 7 bases outside the gene matches. Germline CDR1 and CDR2: MNHEY and SVGAGI. This CDR3 spans 13 amino acids. CDR3 residues: CASRKQGGGEAFF. The CDR3 bases are TGTGCCAGCAGGAAACAGGGGGGAGGTGAAGCTTTCTTT.

A few counts support this clonotype. J is TRBJ2-3 and V is TRBV21-1; the DNA was not used to check the table's D call, TRBD2. TRBV21-1 is a listed pseudogene. The CDR3 is made up of 18 amino acids. The CDR3 loop is CASSKDLAGASGTDTQYF. In DNA form, the CDR3 reads TGTGCCAGCAGCAAAGACCTAGCGGGGGCTTCTGGCACAGATACGCAGTATTTT.

This clonotype has only a few counts. CDR3 nucleotide sequence: TGTGCCAGTAGTCCCCGGGGGTTCGAGCAGTACTTC. Protein sequence: CASSPRGFEQYF. This rearrangement joins TRBV19 to TRBJ2-5, with D perhaps matching TRBD2 (6 bases). The DNA end lines up better with TRBJ2-7; the J call may be wrong. Germline V gene lookup returns CDR1 LNHDA and CDR2 SQIVND (reference sequence). This CDR3 spans 12 amino acids.

This clonotype was seen a handful of times. A junction end diverges from the germline sequence, so it may reflect a read error. The J gene is TRBJ2-4, the V gene TRBV12-3 or TRBV12-4, with D possibly called TRBD1 or TRBD2 (7 bases each). The CDR3 covers 14 residues. In nucleotides, the CDR3 is TGTGCCAGCAGCTTAGCTACACAGGGGAGGGAGCAGTACTTC. Amino acids: CASSLATQGREQYF.

The chain recombines TRBV5-8 with TRBJ2-1; D is perhaps TRBD1 (6 bases). Trimming cost V 4 bases and J 0 bases, with 17 bases left between them. This CDR3 has 17 residues. From germline, CDR1 is SGHTS and CDR2 YDEGEE. This chain's CDR3 is CASSLGQFFSSYNEQFF. The DNA for the CDR3 is TGTGCCAGCAGCCTCGGACAGTTTTTTAGCTCCTACAATGAGCAGTTCTTC.

CDR3 protein: CASKTGSGNTIYF. The DNA of the CDR3 is TGTGCCAGCAAGACGGGGTCTGGAAACACCATATATTTT. The V gene is TRBV6-2 or TRBV6-3, the J gene TRBJ1-3; D is ambiguous. The germline V gene has CDR1 MNHEY and CDR2 SVGEGT. The CDR3 length is 13 residues. V was cut by 7 bases and J by 1 base, with 8 bases left in between.

The rearrangement links TRBV7-8 to TRBJ1-2, with D maybe TRBD1 (5 bases). Trimming pared 5 bases from V and 8 bases from J, leaving 15 bases between. Germline CDR1 and CDR2: SGHVS and FQNEAQ. The CDR3 length is 13 residues. As DNA, the CDR3 is TGTGCCAGCAGCCCCCAGGACATGGGCGGCTACACCTTC. Its protein is CASSPQDMGGYTF.

V and J are TRBV24-1 and TRBJ2-3, with 13 bases matching TRBD2. Germline CDR1 and CDR2: KGHDR and SFDVKD. This CDR3 contains 18 residues. After removal of 0 bases from V and 4 bases from J, the junction contained 6 bases not matched to a gene. The CDR3 loop is CATSDLESTSGRPDTQYF. The CDR3 region has the DNA TGTGCCACCAGTGATTTGGAATCGACTAGCGGGAGGCCAGATACGCAGTATTTT.

The rearrangement links TRBV29-1 to TRBJ2-1, with TRBD1 identical over 9 bases. The V segment lost 7 bases and the J segment 4 bases; nucleotides outside the gene matches: 5. There are 13 residues in the CDR3. Germline assignment: CDR1 SQVTM and CDR2 ANQGSEA. The CDR3 DNA sequence: TGCAGCGGGAAAGGACAGGGGTACAATGAGCAGTTCTTC. Translated: CSGKGQGYNEQFF.

This chain joins TRBV18 and TRBJ2-3; D uncertain. There are 15 residues in the CDR3. Trimming removed 6 bases at V and 1 base at J, with 14 bases between. Germline V gene lookup returns CDR1 KGHSH and CDR2 LQKENI. CDR3: CASSQGITGTDTQYF. CDR3 bases: TGTGCCAGCTCCCAAGGAATCACGGGCACAGATACGCAGTATTTT.

This clonotype was counted only a few times. V gene TRBV15 combines with J gene TRBJ2-5; D perhaps matches TRBD2 (5 bases). The CDR3 covers 13 residues. V was clipped by 0 bases and J by 5 bases, with 7 bases between them. The germline V gene has CDR1 LNHNV and CDR2 YYDKDF (reference sequence). The CDR3 region is CATSRDSGETQYF. The CDR3 bases are TGTGCCACCAGCAGAGATTCGGGGGAGACCCAGTACTTC.

This sequence joins TRBV27 and TRBJ1-2; D remains unclear. V lost 2 bases, J lost 7 bases, and 11 bases lay in between. The CDR3 spans 13 residues. The germline CDR1 and CDR2 sequences are MNHEY and SMNVEV (reference sequence). CDR3 coding DNA: TGTGCCAGCAGTTTAACTAGTTGGGGTGGCTACACCTTC. Its translation: CASSLTSWGGYTF.

The V and J genes are TRBV6-5 and TRBJ1-2; tentative D call: TRBD1 (6 bases). Trimming removed 0 bases at V and 7 bases at J, with 12 bases between. The germline V gene has CDR1 MNHEY and CDR2 SVGAGI. The CDR3 spans 14 residues. The CDR3 nucleotides are TGTGCCAGCAGTTACTCCTTGCAGGGGTTTGGCTACACCTTC. Translated, it gives CASSYSLQGFGYTF.

CDR3 protein: CASNGPTGTDTQYF. The CDR3 coding sequence is TGTGCCAGCAACGGTCCTACTGGCACAGATACGCAGTATTTT. The chain has TRBV14 and TRBJ2-3; D gene uncertain. Germline V gene sequence: CDR1 SGHDN, CDR2 FVKESK. Trimming removed 7 bases at V and 1 base at J, with 12 bases between. This CDR3 spans 14 amino acids.